The next 24 T cell receptor beta chains were all read from a single sample in a study of blood T cell repertoires in COVID-19. Sequenced by immunoSEQ multiplex PCR; TCRdb stores in-frame clones only, minus some. The table has around 190,000 clones, roughly 79% seen once. Sequenced input: peripheral blood. The receptors come from a woman in her thirties or forties with COVID-19, enrolled during active disease.

The chain has TRBV30 and TRBJ2-5, with a weak D call TRBD2 (5 bases). Germline V lookup: CDR1 GTSNPN, CDR2 SVGIG (reference sequence). The CDR3 extends over 11 amino acids. Between the trimmed V and J ends, which lost 5 bases and 4 bases, there was a span of 8 bases. CDR3 residues: CAWAGGETQYF. CDR3 nucleotide sequence: TGTGCCTGGGCAGGAGGAGAGACCCAGTACTTC. Full variable domain (rest looked up from reference TRBV30 and TRBJ2-5): SQTIHQWPATLVQPVGSPLSLECTVEGTSNPNLYWYRQAAGRGLQLLFYSVGIGQISSEVPQNLSASRPQDRQFILSSKKLLLSDSGFYLCAWAGGETQYFGPGTRLLVL.

V usage is TRBV9 and J usage is TRBJ2-5, with D unclear. The germline V gene encodes CDR1 SGDLS and CDR2 YYNGEE. Trimming cost V 0 bases and J 3 bases, with 9 bases left between them. The CDR3 is 14 residues long. DNA for the CDR3: TGTGCCAGCAGCGTAGATCCATTAGAAGAGACCCAGTACTTC. It translates to CASSVDPLEETQYF.

This rearrangement joins TRBV2 to TRBJ2-5; 9 bases align to TRBD2. The V gene's germline CDR1 is SNHLY and CDR2 FYNNEI. CDR3 size: 15 residues. J lost 1 base, V lost 11 bases, and 11 bases had no gene match. CDR3 in DNA: TGTGCCCGGAGCCTGCGGGGGGGGGTCCAAGAGACCCAGTACTTC. It yields the protein CARSLRGGVQETQYF.

Only a few counts were recorded for this clone. Other DNA sequences within the sample encode an identical CDR3. The CDR3, as DNA: TGTGCCAGCTCACCACCGGGCCAGCCCCAGCATTTT. Translation gives CASSPPGQPQHF. J is TRBJ1-5 and V is TRBV18; D not resolved. The V gene lost 0 bases and the J gene lost 7 bases, with 4 bases spanning the gap. Germline CDR1 reads KGHSH; CDR2 reads LQKENI. The CDR3 has 12 amino acids.

This clone came up once. The chain links TRBV7-8 to TRBJ2-6; D is unresolved. V lost 3 bases to trimming and J lost 1 base, with 16 bases between them. Germline V gives CDR1 SGHVS, CDR2 FQNEAQ. The CDR3 sequence is 18 residues long. This CDR3 is CASSFATGLMSGANVLTF. DNA for the CDR3: TGTGCCAGCAGCTTTGCGACGGGTCTAATGTCTGGGGCCAACGTCCTGACTTTC.

Here the CDR3 DNA reads TGTGCCAGCACCGACCCTCATGCGGGGGCGGCCAAAAACATTCAGTACTTC. Its protein is CASTDPHAGAAKNIQYF. The chain recombines TRBV11-2 with TRBJ2-4, with TRBD2 as a possible D gene (7 bases). The CDR3 totals 17 residues. Trimming took 7 bases from V and 1 from J, leaving 20 bases between them. Germline lookup yields CDR1 SGHAT and CDR2 FQNNGV.

CDR3 bases: TGTGCCAGCAGCTTACTCCAGGGGGGCGAGCAGTACTTC. Protein: CASSLLQGGEQYF. V and J are TRBV5-6 and TRBJ2-7; TRBD1 might be the D (7 bases). In germline, CDR1 is SGHDT, CDR2 YYEEEE. The CDR3 is made up of 13 amino acids. V lost 2 bases and J 6 bases, leaving 12 bases between the germline ends.

CDR3 protein: CASSFLPPGTGALYTEAFF. The CDR3 DNA reads TGTGCCAGCAGTTTCCTCCCCCCCGGGACAGGGGCCTTATACACTGAAGCTTTCTTT. The rearrangement joins TRBV27 to TRBJ1-1; TRBD1 aligns across 10 bases. The V gene's germline CDR1 is MNHEY and CDR2 SMNVEV (reference sequence). The CDR3 has 19 amino acids. Germline trimming cut 3 bases from V and 3 bases from J; bases unmatched to any gene: 16.

This chain links TRBV28 with TRBJ1-4; no clear D. V lost 4 bases and J lost 7, with 16 bases in between. The germline CDR1 and CDR2 sequences are MDHEN and SYDVKM. CDR3 size: 15 residues. The CDR3 DNA is TGTGCCAGCAGTTCAACAAACTACGGGAGTGAAAAACTGTTTTTT. Amino acid sequence: CASSSTNYGSEKLFF.

This clone was detected only once. V gene TRBV7-6 combines with J gene TRBJ2-1; 8 bases match TRBD2. The CDR3 contains 16 residues. CDR1 is SGHVS and CDR2 is FNYEAQ in the germline V gene. Germline trimming cut 3 bases from V and 4 bases from J; bases unmatched to any gene: 8. The chain's CDR3 is CASSFAPSGSYNEQFF. Written as DNA, the CDR3 is TGTGCCAGCAGCTTTGCGCCTAGCGGGTCGTACAATGAGCAGTTCTTC.

This chain connects TRBV6-5 to TRBJ1-2, with a possible D match to TRBD1 (5 bases). The ends were cut back, 7 bases at V and 5 bases at J, with 17 bases in the middle. This CDR3 is built from 14 residues. CDR1 and CDR2 (germline): MNHEY, SVGAGI. In nucleotides, the CDR3 is TGTGCCAGCAAGGGAAACGCCGGGGGATATGGCTACACCTTC. This codes for CASKGNAGGYGYTF.

This clone was counted between two and nine times. This sequence joins TRBV7-8 and TRBJ2-2; possibly TRBD2 for D (5 bases). Trimming stripped 3 bases from V and 0 bases from J, with 11 bases between. This CDR3 has 16 residues. CDR1 and CDR2 (germline): SGHVS, FQNEAQ. The CDR3 loop is CASSFNRESNTGELFF. CDR3 in DNA: TGTGCCAGCAGCTTTAACCGGGAATCGAACACCGGGGAGCTGTTTTTT.

V is TRBV6-1 and J is TRBJ1-2, with D possibly matching TRBD1 (5 bases). V lost 4 bases and J lost 2, with 17 bases in between. The CDR3 spans 16 residues. CDR1 is MNHNS and CDR2 is SASEGT in the germline V gene. The CDR3 region is CASSAITRGVNYGYTF. CDR3 in DNA: TGTGCCAGCAGTGCAATTACAAGGGGTGTGAACTATGGCTACACCTTC.

The rearrangement uses TRBV7-8 and TRBJ2-7; TRBD2 matches at 8 bases. Germline CDR1 is SGHVS and CDR2 is FQNEAQ. V lost 2 bases, J lost 1 base, and 13 bases stayed unmatched. The CDR3 spans 18 residues. CDR3 amino acids: CASSLRPPGQRGSYEQYV. CDR3 coding DNA: TGTGCCAGCAGCTTACGACCCCCTGGTCAGCGGGGGTCCTACGAGCAGTACGTC.

The rearrangement uses TRBV12-3 or TRBV12-4 and TRBJ1-2; no clear D. The ends were cut back, 6 bases at V and 4 bases at J, with 12 bases in the middle. The CDR3 is 13 residues long. The CDR3 DNA reads TGTGCCAGCAGAGATGCGAGCATCTATGGCTACACCTTC. This encodes CASRDASIYGYTF.

The chain combines TRBV11-2 with TRBJ2-7; a weak D match, TRBD2 (6 bases). CDR1 is SGHAT and CDR2 is FQNNGV in the germline V gene. Trimming shortened V by 4 bases and J by 3 bases, and 7 bases separated the two germline ends. The CDR3 is 12 residues long. The CDR3 sequence: CASSWGLYEQYF. CDR3 coding DNA: TGTGCCAGCAGCTGGGGACTCTACGAGCAGTACTTC.

This clone was detected only once. This sequence joins TRBV29-1 and TRBJ2-3; no definite D call. CDR3 length equals 15 residues. V was clipped by 3 bases and J by 2 bases, with 15 bases between them. The germline V gene encodes CDR1 SQVTM and CDR2 ANQGSEA. CDR3 nucleotides: TGCAGCGTTGACTCCCCGCCTTCTAACACAGATACGCAGTATTTT. Protein product: CSVDSPPSNTDTQYF.

This rearrangement joins TRBV9 to TRBJ2-2, with D uncertain. V was trimmed by 4 bases and J by 3 bases, leaving 7 bases between them. Germline CDR1 SGDLS, CDR2 YYNGEE. The CDR3 loop spans 13 amino acids. CDR3 amino acids: CASSPQYTGELFF. The CDR3 nucleotides are TGTGCCAGCAGCCCACAGTACACCGGGGAGCTGTTTTTT.

This chain connects TRBV7-6 to TRBJ2-1, with D uncertain. Germline CDR1 and CDR2: SGHVS and FNYEAQ. V lost 2 bases and J lost 5, with 10 bases in between. The CDR3 is made up of 14 amino acids. The CDR3 here is CASSLTYRDNEQFF. The CDR3 DNA sequence: TGTGCCAGCAGCTTAACCTACCGGGACAATGAGCAGTTCTTC.

V and J are TRBV9 and TRBJ2-2, with 14 nucleotides matching TRBD2. This CDR3 contains 20 residues. Germline V gene sequence: CDR1 SGDLS, CDR2 YYNGEE. Trimming removed 0 bases from V and 5 bases from J; junction bases left unmatched: 12. The CDR3 is CASSVATVGWTSGRTGELFF. The CDR3 DNA follows: TGTGCCAGCAGCGTAGCTACGGTGGGGTGGACTAGCGGGAGGACCGGGGAGCTGTTTTTT.

The chain employs TRBV27 and TRBJ2-1, with D maybe TRBD1 (5 bases). CDR3 size: 14 residues. V lost 3 bases to trimming and J lost 8 bases, with 14 bases between them. Germline-derived CDR1 and CDR2 are MNHEY and SMNVEV (reference sequence). CDR3 residues: CASSFSGRVDEQFF. The CDR3 coding sequence is TGTGCCAGCAGTTTCTCCGGCAGGGTGGATGAGCAGTTCTTC.

The chain combines TRBV9 with TRBJ2-5; maybe TRBD2 (6 bases). Germline CDR1 SGDLS, CDR2 YYNGEE. The CDR3 covers 15 residues. V lost 4 bases and J lost 4, with 17 bases in between. The CDR3 here is CASSLKPGDPETQYF. CDR3 sequence (DNA): TGTGCCAGCAGCCTAAAACCGGGAGACCCAGAGACCCAGTACTTC.

This clone was seen a handful of times. The chain combines TRBV7-9 with TRBJ1-2; the D is unclear. Germline-derived CDR1 and CDR2 are SEHNR and FQNEAQ (reference sequence). The CDR3 sequence is 11 residues long. V lost 11 bases, J lost 1 base, and 8 bases lay in between. The CDR3 DNA is TGTGCCGGAGGGATTAACTATGGCTACACCTTC. This translates into CAGGINYGYTF. The variable domain in full, completed from reference TRBV7-9 and TRBJ1-2, reads DTGVSQNPRHKITKRGQNVTFRCDPISEHNRLYWYRQTLGQGPEFLTYFQNEAQLEKSRLLSDRFSAERPKGSFSTLEIQRTEQGDSAMYLCAGGINYGYTFGSGTRLTVV.

V usage is TRBV5-1 and J usage is TRBJ2-3; weak D call: TRBD2 (6 bases). The CDR3 loop spans 17 amino acids. V was clipped by 0 bases and J by 0 bases, with 14 bases between them. CDR1 is SGHRS and CDR2 is YFSETQ in the germline V gene. CDR3 sequence (DNA): TGCGCCAGCAGCTTGGGATGGGGACTTCGGAGCACAGATACGCAGTATTTT. This codes for CASSLGWGLRSTDTQYF.